This T cell receptor (beta chain) was recovered during a study of blood T cell repertoires in COVID-19. V dropped 3 bases and J dropped 4; count of bases not matched to a gene: 6. Looked up from germline, CDR1 is WNHNN and CDR2 is SYGVQD (reference sequence). The CDR3 loop spans 16 amino acids. Measured with immunoSEQ multiplex PCR; TCRdb has only the in-frame clones, and not every one. The sample includes approximately 220,000 clones, roughly 85% of them seen just once. The chain recombines TRBV10-1 with TRBJ2-1; 10 bases are a match to TRBD2. The sequenced sample was PBMCs or T cells enriched from blood (not recorded which). This TCR was recovered from a woman in her forties who had been exposed to COVID-19. The CDR3 sequence is CASSDGLAGVYNEQFF. The CDR3 DNA is TGCGCCAGCAGTGATGGTCTAGCGGGGGTTTACAATGAGCAGTTCTTC.